The clone carrying this TCR beta chain was detected ten times or more. Its antigen remains unknown. A constant-region primer served to make TCR beta cDNA from about 500 ng total RNA. Amplification in three nested multiplex PCR rounds with slightly modified ARM-PCR gave rise to TCR beta libraries. TRBV1-TRBV30 forward and Cbeta reverse primers drove the first two approximately 11-cycle rounds. TCRdb reprocessed the multiplex PCR reads via MiXCR and lists one record per CDR3 protein. The repertoire holds approximately 73,000 distinct CDR3 sequences, with 60% to 80% as singletons. The data are from a study of tumor-infiltrating lymphocytes in primary liver carcinoma. Bulk tissue was left unsorted, and RNA and DNA were co-extracted from 20-30 mg of it. Germline CDR1 reads SEHNR; CDR2 reads FQNEAQ (reference sequence). V dropped 5 bases and J dropped 1 base, with 18 bases sitting between them. This CDR3 has 16 residues.

Study-level results: It was tumor-adjacent and tumor-blood pairs that overlapped less than tumor region pairs did.

The sequence derives from a woman in her fifties or sixties with primary liver carcinoma and hepatitis B virus infection. Sequencing was performed on liver tumor tissue from sampling region 4. The sample's subset: tumor region T4, right-lateral pole. The J gene is TRBJ2-7, the V gene TRBV7-9; D might be TRBD2 (5 bases). Here the CDR3 DNA reads TGTGCCAGCAGCCCCAGACTACGCCCGGATTCCTACGAGCAGTACTTC. This gives the protein CASSPRLRPDSYEQYF.